The 29 T cell receptor beta chains presented below share a single source sample, sequenced in a study of T cell responses to AZD1222 COVID-19 vaccine. TCRdb keeps only in-frame clones here, not all; method: immunoSEQ multiplex PCR. The sample contains 60,000 to 100,000 clones, 92% of which appear only once. Sequencing was performed on peripheral blood, taken on day 0 of MenACWY control vaccination. The receptors were gathered from an adult in good health.

The gene calls are TRBV2 and TRBJ2-7, with D perhaps TRBD1 (6 bases). This CDR3 comprises 14 residues. The germline V gene has CDR1 SNHLY and CDR2 FYNNEI. V lost 2 bases and J lost 4, with 12 bases in between. The CDR3 nucleotides read TGTGCCAGCAGTGAACCCAGGGGTCGTTACGAGCAGTACTTC. This codes for CASSEPRGRYEQYF. Together with reference TRBV2 and TRBJ2-7, the CDR3 gives the full variable domain: EPEVTQTPSHQVTQMGQEVILRCVPISNHLYFYWYRQILGQKVEFLVSFYNNEISEKSEIFDDQFSVERPDGSNFTLKIRSTKLEDSAMYFCASSEPRGRYEQYFGPGTRLTVT.

The rearrangement joins TRBV28 to TRBJ2-2, with TRBD2 matching over 7 bases. V lost 3 bases to trimming and J lost 4 bases; unmatched junction nucleotides: 5. Germline CDR1 reads MDHEN; CDR2 reads SYDVKM. This CDR3 spans 15 amino acids. CDR3: CASSFLAGATGELFF. Written as DNA, the CDR3 is TGTGCCAGCAGTTTCTTGGCGGGAGCCACCGGGGAGCTGTTTTTT.

The chain employs TRBV5-1 and TRBJ1-2; 10 bases agree with TRBD1. The CDR3 runs to 15 residues. In germline, CDR1 is SGHRS, CDR2 YFSETQ. The junction had 2 bases not matched to a gene; V was cut back by 0 bases and J by 3 bases. The CDR3 sequence is CASSLETGGDYGYTF. The CDR3 DNA is TGCGCCAGCAGCTTGGAGACAGGGGGCGACTATGGCTACACCTTC.

CDR3 in amino acids: CASSILGKGAGYTF. Written as DNA, the CDR3 is TGTGCCAGTAGTATACTGGGCAAAGGAGCGGGCTACACCTTC. This sequence joins TRBV19 and TRBJ1-2; D uncertain. Trimming took 2 bases from V and 8 from J, leaving 15 bases between them. Germline V gene lookup returns CDR1 LNHDA and CDR2 SQIVND (reference sequence). This CDR3 region has 14 residues.

The chain combines TRBV12-3 or TRBV12-4 with TRBJ2-1; unclear D gene. CDR3 length equals 11 residues. V lost 3 bases and J lost 8, with 5 bases in between. In DNA, the CDR3 is TGTGCCAGCAGTTTGACGGATGAGCAGTTCTTC. It yields the protein CASSLTDEQFF.

The chain is built from TRBV28 and TRBJ2-7; D remains ambiguous. V was clipped by 5 bases and J by 9 bases, with 11 bases between them. CDR3 length: 11 amino acids. The germline CDR1 and CDR2 sequences are MDHEN and SYDVKM. The DNA for the CDR3 is TGTGCCAGCAGTGACCGTTTAGTGCAGTACTTC. Amino acids: CASSDRLVQYF.

The genes are TRBV10-3 and TRBJ1-3; 9 bases map to TRBD1. This CDR3 spans 17 amino acids. Germline assignment: CDR1 ENHRY and CDR2 SYGVKD. Trimming at V came to 2 bases and at J to 1 base, leaving 6 bases not matched to a gene. CDR3: CAISEPGQGTSGNTIYF. The CDR3, as DNA: TGTGCCATCAGTGAGCCGGGACAGGGTACTTCTGGAAACACCATATATTTT.

This clone was detected only once. The V call is TRBV10-3, the J call TRBJ2-1; TRBD2 matches 10 bases. The germline gives CDR1 ENHRY, CDR2 SYGVKD. V shed 7 bases and J 7 bases; nucleotides not matched to a gene: 10. The CDR3 extends over 15 amino acids. CDR3 in amino acids: CAITTSSGSRNEQFF. The CDR3, as DNA: TGTGCCATCACTACGTCTAGCGGGAGTCGGAATGAGCAGTTCTTC.

Remarks on this clone: Mismatch with germline at one junction end may stem from a read error. The chain employs TRBV28 and TRBJ2-7; 10 bases agree with TRBD1. Germline V CDR1 and CDR2: MDHEN, SYDVKM. The CDR3 is 12 amino acids. The CDR3 loop is CASRLDRGDQDF. CDR3 DNA sequence: TGTGCCAGCAGATTGGACAGGGGGGACCAGGACTTC.

The sample holds one count of this clone. The V call is TRBV5-1, the J call TRBJ1-1, with a weak D call TRBD1 (5 bases). Germline V CDR1 and CDR2: SGHRS, YFSETQ. The V and J ends lost 2 bases and 5 bases respectively, with 10 bases between them. The CDR3 has 13 amino acids. The CDR3 coding sequence is TGCGCCAGCAGCTTTGCCAGGGTGACTGAAGCTTTCTTT. It is translated as CASSFARVTEAFF.

The CDR3 protein is CASSPPDRDGYTF. The CDR3 coding sequence is TGTGCCAGTAGTCCCCCGGACAGAGATGGCTACACCTTC. This rearrangement joins TRBV19 to TRBJ1-2; D might be TRBD1 (6 bases). There are 13 residues in the CDR3. Germline loops: CDR1 LNHDA, CDR2 SQIVND (reference sequence). Trimming removed 5 bases at V and 6 bases at J, with 13 bases between.

V is TRBV28 and J is TRBJ1-2, with unresolved D. Germline CDR1 and CDR2: MDHEN and SYDVKM. The V gene lost 6 bases and the J gene lost 4 bases, with 12 bases spanning the gap. The CDR3 consists of 13 residues. CDR3 protein: CASSLDGPYGYTF. The CDR3 DNA is TGTGCCAGCAGCCTGGACGGTCCCTATGGCTACACCTTC.

This chain uses TRBV6-5 with TRBJ1-2; the D gene is possibly TRBD1 (5 bases). The V gene's germline CDR1 is MNHEY and CDR2 SVGAGI. The germline V and J ends were trimmed by 2 bases and 8 bases, with 12 bases remaining between them. This CDR3 comprises 13 residues. Here the CDR3 reads CASSYTGHFGYTF. The CDR3 DNA reads as TGTGCCAGCAGTTACACTGGACATTTCGGCTACACCTTC.

The genes are TRBV2 and TRBJ2-7; no clear D. The CDR3 covers 12 residues. Germline CDR1 reads SNHLY; CDR2 reads FYNNEI. The V end was cut by 3 bases, the J end by 4 bases, with 7 bases between. The CDR3 region is CASSEIRYEQYF. The CDR3 nucleotides read TGTGCCAGCAGTGAGATCAGGTACGAGCAGTACTTC.

The rearrangement links TRBV24-1 to TRBJ1-3; D remains unclear. Per germline, CDR1 KGHDR and CDR2 SFDVKD. The CDR3 is 14 amino acids. Trimming took 4 bases from V and 7 from J, leaving 13 bases between them. The CDR3 reads CATSDPGLGNTIYF. Written as DNA, the CDR3 is TGTGCCACCAGTGACCCTGGACTTGGGAACACCATATATTTT.

In this sample, this clone turned up once. J is TRBJ2-7 and V is TRBV24-1; 8 nucleotides align to TRBD1. The ends lost 7 bases at V and 7 bases at J; junction bases unmatched: 8. The CDR3 covers 13 residues. The V gene's germline CDR1 is KGHDR and CDR2 SFDVKD. CDR3 DNA sequence: TGTGCCACCAGAAATACAGGGGGAAGTGAGCAGTACTTC. Residues: CATRNTGGSEQYF.

This clone has only one observation. The rearrangement links TRBV5-1 to TRBJ2-7; either TRBD1 or TRBD2 may fit D (5 bases each). The CDR3 runs 15 residues. Looked up from germline, CDR1 is SGHRS and CDR2 is YFSETQ. V gave up 0 bases and J gave up 5 bases, with 15 bases separating them. CDR3 residues: CASSLAGRQSDEQYF. The CDR3 DNA reads TGCGCCAGCAGCTTGGCGGGAAGACAGAGCGACGAGCAGTACTTC. The full variable domain, with the rest looked up from reference TRBV5-1 and TRBJ2-7, is KAGVTQTPRYLIKTRGQQVTLSCSPISGHRSVSWYQQTPGQGLQFLFEYFSETQRNKGNFPGRFSGRQFSNSRSEMNVSTLELGDSALYLCASSLAGRQSDEQYFGPGTRLTVT.

J is TRBJ2-1 and V is TRBV3-1 (or the pseudogene TRBV3-2); 8 nucleotides agree with TRBD2. CDR1 and CDR2 (germline): LGHDT, YNNKEL (reference sequence). The CDR3 totals 15 residues. J was trimmed by 10 bases and V by 1 base; bases with no gene match: 9. CDR3 DNA: TGTGCCAGCAGCCAAGGAGCGGGGGATCCGATCGAGCAGTTCTTC. It translates to CASSQGAGDPIEQFF.

CDR3 amino acids: CASSPNTGWGSGNTIYF. Written as DNA, the CDR3 is TGCGCCAGCAGCCCCAACACGGGGTGGGGCTCTGGAAACACCATATATTTT. The V and J genes are TRBV4-3 and TRBJ1-3; D gene uncertain. The CDR3 contains 17 residues. Trimming shortened V by 4 bases and J by 0 bases, and 16 bases separated the two germline ends. CDR1 is LGHNA and CDR2 is YSLEER in the germline V gene.

The chain couples TRBV7-9 to TRBJ1-5; D is unresolved. Per the germline V gene, CDR1 is SEHNR and CDR2 is FQNEAQ (reference sequence). V was trimmed by 3 bases and J by 6 bases, leaving 6 bases between them. The CDR3 has 12 residues. CDR3 nucleotides: TGTGCCAGCAGCTTTCTGAGTCAGCCCCAGCATTTT. Translating gives CASSFLSQPQHF.

CDR3 in amino acids: CASSLTTGTVLLEQYF. The CDR3 DNA is TGTGCCAGCAGCTTAACTACAGGGACCGTGCTGCTCGAGCAGTACTTC. The chain joins TRBV11-2 to TRBJ2-7; possible D gene TRBD1, 6 bases. CDR1 and CDR2 from the germline V gene are SGHAT and FQNNGV. The CDR3 has 16 amino acids. V was clipped by 2 bases and J by 6 bases, with 20 bases between them.

V usage is TRBV30 and J usage is TRBJ1-6, with D hard to call. Looked up from germline, CDR1 is GTSNPN and CDR2 is SVGIG (reference sequence). Trimming shortened V by 3 bases and J by 7 bases, and 7 bases separated the two germline ends. This CDR3 has 12 residues. The CDR3 is CAWRDGNSPLHF. The CDR3 nucleotides read TGTGCCTGGAGGGACGGGAATTCACCCCTCCACTTT.

The J gene is TRBJ1-6, the V gene TRBV7-2; no definite D call. V lost 1 base and J lost 9, with 16 bases in between. Germline V gene sequence: CDR1 SGHTA, CDR2 FQGNSA. CDR3 length equals 16 residues. The CDR3 here is CASSLVGGAVISPLHF. CDR3 nucleotides: TGTGCCAGCAGCTTAGTAGGTGGAGCAGTGATTTCACCCCTCCACTTT.

J is TRBJ2-2 and V is TRBV28; TRBD1 matches at 10 bases. This CDR3 has 15 residues. Germline CDR1 MDHEN, CDR2 SYDVKM. Trimming cost V 6 bases and J 4 bases; bases outside gene matches: 5. CDR3 coding DNA: TGTGCCAGCAGGACAGGGGGCTCGGGCACCGGGGAGCTGTTTTTT. It yields the protein CASRTGGSGTGELFF.

The rearrangement links TRBV18 to TRBJ1-1, with D possibly being TRBD1 (5 bases). The CDR3 length is 15 residues. Trimming cost V 0 bases and J 1 base, with 9 bases left between them. Germline CDR1 and CDR2: KGHSH and LQKENI. The CDR3 sequence is CASSPPRDSNTEAFF. CDR3 in DNA: TGTGCCAGCTCACCACCAAGGGACTCGAACACTGAAGCTTTCTTT.

This clone was counted once. This chain connects TRBV7-9 to TRBJ1-2; possible D gene TRBD1, 5 bases. The CDR3 sequence is 14 residues long. The V end lost 1 base, the J end lost 4 bases, and 10 bases lay between the germline ends. CDR1 SEHNR and CDR2 FQNEAQ come from the germline V gene (reference sequence). As DNA, the CDR3 is TGTGCCAGCAGCTTAGACGGGACGGCCTATGGCTACACCTTC. It yields the protein CASSLDGTAYGYTF. Variable domain in full (rest from reference TRBV7-9 and TRBJ1-2): DTGVSQNPRHKITKRGQNVTFRCDPISEHNRLYWYRQTLGQGPEFLTYFQNEAQLEKSRLLSDRFSAERPKGSFSTLEIQRTEQGDSAMYLCASSLDGTAYGYTFGSGTRLTVV.

This chain joins TRBV12-3 or TRBV12-4 and TRBJ1-5; 8 bases line up with TRBD1. Trimming removed 6 bases from V and 5 bases from J; junction bases left unmatched: 3. This CDR3 has 13 residues. In DNA, the CDR3 is TGTGCCAGCAGGGGACAGGTATATCAGCCCCAGCATTTT. Its translation is CASRGQVYQPQHF.

The rearrangement uses TRBV29-1 and TRBJ1-2, with TRBD1 as a possible D gene (6 bases). This CDR3 spans 14 amino acids. Germline assignment: CDR1 SQVTM and CDR2 ANQGSEA. Trimming left V 7 bases short and J 4 bases short, with 19 bases between. CDR3 sequence reads: CSAERTGGPYGYTF. The CDR3 coding sequence is TGCAGCGCCGAAAGGACGGGGGGGCCCTATGGCTACACCTTC.

The chain links TRBV11-3 to TRBJ2-5; the D is unclear. Germline V gene data show CDR1 as SGHNT and CDR2 as YENEEA. Trimming left V 5 bases short and J 6 bases short, with 13 bases between. This CDR3 has 13 residues. The CDR3 nucleotides read TGTGCCAGCAGCCTGGGTGTACTGCAGACCCAGTACTTC. Protein sequence: CASSLGVLQTQYF.